The T cell receptor beta chain described here comes from a study of T-cell memory formation after mild COVID-19. Study-level information: There were largely donor-specific TCR clusters. Study observations and caveats: Day 15 to 85 contracting clones showed balanced CD4/CD8; later expanders leaned CD4+. Certain responding clones were present in pre-infection memory, suggesting participation of cross-reactive memory. Contracting clones localized mainly to CM and EM when CD4+ and mainly to EMRA when CD8+.

Notes on this clonotype: Antigen unknown.

V was cut by 7 bases and J by 1 base, with 13 bases left in between. From germline, CDR1 is DFQATT and CDR2 SNEGSKA (reference sequence). This CDR3 has 13 amino acids. MiXCR, applied by TCRdb to the 5' RACE reads, yields one record per CDR3 protein. The table includes roughly 250,000 distinct CDR3 sequences, 16% detected once. This receptor was obtained from a man younger than 35 who had mild COVID-19 (a few samples of this study predate the infection). Cell type and time point are not known. The sequencing input was PBMCs or a T cell subset sorted from them (not recorded which). This chain links TRBV20-1 with TRBJ1-1; D uncertain. CDR3: CSVAYPGNTEAFF. The CDR3 nucleotides read TGCAGTGTCGCCTACCCCGGGAACACTGAAGCTTTCTTT.